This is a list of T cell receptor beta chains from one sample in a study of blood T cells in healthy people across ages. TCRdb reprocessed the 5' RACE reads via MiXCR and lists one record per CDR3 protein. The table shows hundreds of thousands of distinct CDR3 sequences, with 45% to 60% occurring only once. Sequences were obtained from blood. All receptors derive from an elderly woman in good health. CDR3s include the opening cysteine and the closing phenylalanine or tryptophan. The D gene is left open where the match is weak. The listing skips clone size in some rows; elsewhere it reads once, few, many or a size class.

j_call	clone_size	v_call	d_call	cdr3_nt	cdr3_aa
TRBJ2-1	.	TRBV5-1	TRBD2	TGCGCCAGCAGCTCGACTAGCGGGAACGATGAGCAGTTCTTC	CASSSTSGNDEQFF
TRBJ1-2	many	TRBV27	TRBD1	TGTGCCAGCAGTTCACCGGGACAGAATAACTATGGCTACACCTTC	CASSSPGQNNYGYTF
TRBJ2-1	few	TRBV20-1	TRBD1	TGCAGTGCTAGAGTTCCGGGACAGGGCTACAATGAGCAGTTCTTC	CSARVPGQGYNEQFF
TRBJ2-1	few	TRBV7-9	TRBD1	TGTGCCAGCAGCTTATGGCAGGGGGTGATTCAGTTCTTC	CASSLWQGVIQFF
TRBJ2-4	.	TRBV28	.	TGTGCCAGCAGTTTAGTATCGGGGACCTTAGCCAAAAACATTCAGTACTTC	CASSLVSGTLAKNIQYF
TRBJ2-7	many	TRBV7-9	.	TGTGCCAGCAGCTCATCCGGGACTCAAGGGGAGCAGTACTTC	CASSSSGTQGEQYF
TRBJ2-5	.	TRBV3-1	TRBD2	TGTGCCAGCAGCCAAGCGGGAGGAGACGATGAGCAGTACTTC	CASSQAGGDDEQYF
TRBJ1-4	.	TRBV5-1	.	TGCGCCGGCAGCTCGGAGGGGTCTCCTGGGGAAAAACTGTTTTTT	CAGSSEGSPGEKLFF
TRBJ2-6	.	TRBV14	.	TGTGCCAGCAGCCAAGTGGAGGGACTCGGATTTTCTGGGGCCAACGTCCTGACTTTC	CASSQVEGLGFSGANVLTF
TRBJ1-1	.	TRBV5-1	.	TGCGCCAGCAGCGCTACAGGAGACCCGAACACTGAAGCTTTCTTT	CASSATGDPNTEAFF
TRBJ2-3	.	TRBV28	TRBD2	TGTGCCAGCAGTTTAACTAGCGGGGGCACAGAGACGCAGTATTTT	CASSLTSGGTETQYF
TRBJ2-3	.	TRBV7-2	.	TGTGCCAGCAGCTTAGGGGCTACCCTGTCGTATTTT	CASSLGATLSYF
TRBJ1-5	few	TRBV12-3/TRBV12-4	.	TGTGCCAGCAGTTTAGGTAGAGGGGGAAATCAGCCCCAGCATTTT	CASSLGRGGNQPQHF
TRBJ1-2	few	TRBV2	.	TGTGCCAGCACCTACCGCCCAGCGGACTATGGCTACACCTTC	CASTYRPADYGYTF
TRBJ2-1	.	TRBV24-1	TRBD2	TGTGCCACCAGTGATCGGGGAGGGGTTAATGAGCAGTTCTTC	CATSDRGGVNEQFF
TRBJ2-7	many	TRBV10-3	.	TGTGCCATCAGTGTGGTAGGGACGTATAACGAGCAGTACTTC	CAISVVGTYNEQYF
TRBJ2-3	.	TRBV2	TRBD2	TGTGCCTGCACCCCTAGCGGGAGAGTCACAGATACGCAGTATTTT	CACTPSGRVTDTQYF
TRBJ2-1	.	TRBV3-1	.	TGTGCCAGCAGCCAGGCCCCTATTACTAATGAGCAGTTCTTC	CASSQAPITNEQFF